This T cell receptor beta chain is from a study of T cell changes during pregnancy in multiple sclerosis. This CDR3 is built from 15 residues. CDR1 MNHEY and CDR2 SMNVEV come from the germline V gene (reference sequence). V lost 3 bases and J 6 bases, leaving 14 bases between the germline ends. Here immunoSEQ multiplex PCR was the method, and the copy in TCRdb shows in-frame clones only, minus some. The sample has over 80,000 clones, 75% to 95% seen once. The gene calls are TRBV27 and TRBJ2-2; D is perhaps TRBD1 (6 bases). This receptor was identified in a female donor in good health, enrolled as a control in a pregnancy study. The sequencing here drew on peripheral blood, taken in the second trimester of pregnancy. CDR3: CASSFNREWAGELFF. The CDR3 coding sequence is TGTGCCAGCAGTTTTAACAGGGAGTGGGCCGGGGAGCTGTTTTTT.